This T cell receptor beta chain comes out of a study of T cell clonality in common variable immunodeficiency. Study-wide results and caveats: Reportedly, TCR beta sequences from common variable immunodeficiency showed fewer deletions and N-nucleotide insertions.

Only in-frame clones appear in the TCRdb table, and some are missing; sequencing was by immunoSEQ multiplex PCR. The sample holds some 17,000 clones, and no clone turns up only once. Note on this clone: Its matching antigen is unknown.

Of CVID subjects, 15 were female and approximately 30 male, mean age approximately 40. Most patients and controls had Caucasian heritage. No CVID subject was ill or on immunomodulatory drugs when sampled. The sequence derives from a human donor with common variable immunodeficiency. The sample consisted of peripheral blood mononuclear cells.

The CDR3 DNA, read in part, is TGTGCCAGCATCCGACAGGGGAACACCGGGGAG. Encoded protein: CASIRQGNTGE. The full CDR3 reads CASIRQGNTGELFF. This rearrangement joins TRBV6-4 to TRBJ2-2; TRBD1 agrees at 7 bases. The read finishes 3 residues shy of the CDR3 end, and the germline J gene is used to complete it. V lost 7 bases, J lost 1 base, and 3 bases stayed unmatched. This CDR3 is 14 amino acids long. The germline V gene has CDR1 MRHNA and CDR2 SNTAGT.